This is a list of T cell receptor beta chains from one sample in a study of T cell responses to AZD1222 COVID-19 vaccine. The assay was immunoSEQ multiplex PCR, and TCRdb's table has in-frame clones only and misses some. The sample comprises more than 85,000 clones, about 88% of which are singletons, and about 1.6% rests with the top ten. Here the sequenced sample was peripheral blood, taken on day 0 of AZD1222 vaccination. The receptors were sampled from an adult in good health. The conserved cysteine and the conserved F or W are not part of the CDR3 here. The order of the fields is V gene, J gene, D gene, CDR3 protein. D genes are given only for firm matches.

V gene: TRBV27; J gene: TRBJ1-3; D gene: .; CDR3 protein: ASSPRLTSAGNTIY
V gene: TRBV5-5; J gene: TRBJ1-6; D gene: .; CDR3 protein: ASSPIGGDNSPLH
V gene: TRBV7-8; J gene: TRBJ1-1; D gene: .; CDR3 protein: ASSLQDPNLHTEAF
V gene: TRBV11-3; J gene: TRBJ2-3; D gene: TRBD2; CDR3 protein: ASSTSAQAGDTQY
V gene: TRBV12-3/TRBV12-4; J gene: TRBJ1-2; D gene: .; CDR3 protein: ASSTGPAVGYT
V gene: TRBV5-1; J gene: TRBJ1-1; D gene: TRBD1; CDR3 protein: ASSPTDRGGTEAF
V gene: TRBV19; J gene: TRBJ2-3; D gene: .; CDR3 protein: ASSHRRDGSIQPGDTQY
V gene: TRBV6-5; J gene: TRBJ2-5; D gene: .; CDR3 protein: ASSYSPGGGETQY
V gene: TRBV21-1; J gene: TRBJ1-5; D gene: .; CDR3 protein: ASPPEDRDQPQH
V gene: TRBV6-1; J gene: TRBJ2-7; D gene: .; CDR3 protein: ASSELSWAYEQY
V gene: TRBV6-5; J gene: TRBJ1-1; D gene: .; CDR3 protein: ASSFRQGGEAF
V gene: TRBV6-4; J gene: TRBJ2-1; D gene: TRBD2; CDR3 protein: ASRTIAGAYNEQF
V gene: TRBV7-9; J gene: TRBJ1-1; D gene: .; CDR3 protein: ASSLRDGGNTEAF
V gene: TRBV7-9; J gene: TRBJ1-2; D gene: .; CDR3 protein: ASSLGGGVNGYT
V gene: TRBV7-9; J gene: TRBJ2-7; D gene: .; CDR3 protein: ASSFLGGNYEQY
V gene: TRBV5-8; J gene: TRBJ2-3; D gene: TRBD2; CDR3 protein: ASSLVMGLAELTDTQY
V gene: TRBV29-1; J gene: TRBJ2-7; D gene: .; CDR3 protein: SVESGTRSYEQY
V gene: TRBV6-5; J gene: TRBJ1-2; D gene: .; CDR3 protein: ASSQTGTAVSDYT
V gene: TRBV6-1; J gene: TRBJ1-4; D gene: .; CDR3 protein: ASSELHQGFTNEKLF
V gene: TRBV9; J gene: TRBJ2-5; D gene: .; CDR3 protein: ASSVEN
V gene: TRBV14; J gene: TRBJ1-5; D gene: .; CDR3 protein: ASSQGWGQPQH
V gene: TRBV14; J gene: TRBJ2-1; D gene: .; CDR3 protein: ASSRGAAFRYEQF
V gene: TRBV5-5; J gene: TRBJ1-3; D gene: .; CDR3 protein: ASSGVDTIY
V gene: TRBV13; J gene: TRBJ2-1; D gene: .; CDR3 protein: ASSLVGPTGDEQF
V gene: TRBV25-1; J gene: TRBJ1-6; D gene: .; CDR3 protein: ASSEVLTRSPLH
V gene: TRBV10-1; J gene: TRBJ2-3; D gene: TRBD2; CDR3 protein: ASSESLAGPDTQY
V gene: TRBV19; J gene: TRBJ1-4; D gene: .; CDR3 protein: ASRQATNEKLF
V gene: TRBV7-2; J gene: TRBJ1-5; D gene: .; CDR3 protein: ASSLLPGGNQPQH
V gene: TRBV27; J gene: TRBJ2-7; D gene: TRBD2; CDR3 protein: ASKIGLAGEQY
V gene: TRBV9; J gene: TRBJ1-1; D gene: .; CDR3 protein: ASSVGQVNTEAF
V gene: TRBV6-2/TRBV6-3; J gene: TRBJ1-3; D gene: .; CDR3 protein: ASSYSTATLISGNTIY
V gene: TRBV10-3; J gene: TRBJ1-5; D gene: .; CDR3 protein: AISERDRLPQH
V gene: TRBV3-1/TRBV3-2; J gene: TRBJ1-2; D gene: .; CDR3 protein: ASSQDHGYT
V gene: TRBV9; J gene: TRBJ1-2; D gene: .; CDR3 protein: ASSVDAALGYGYT
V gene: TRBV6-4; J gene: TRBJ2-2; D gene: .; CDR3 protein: ASSDRAEGGELF